The T cell receptor (beta chain) described here comes from a study of T cell responses to AZD1222 COVID-19 vaccine. Whole-study results and caveats: Clonal diversity was possibly underestimated, and the donors were mostly white British, with more females. Targets within unmutated variant regions were reportedly found for nearly half of spike-specific TCRs. Only a handful of AZD1222 recipients were seropositive at baseline.

CDR1 and CDR2 (germline): LNHNV, YYDKDF (reference sequence). The CDR3 has 13 amino acids. Trimming pared 0 bases from V and 8 bases from J, leaving 10 bases between. The sample holds one count of this clone. The target antigen is unknown. This sample includes further DNA sequences coding for the same CDR3. TCRdb's copy holds only in-frame clones and misses some; the assay was immunoSEQ multiplex PCR. The data show around 70,000 clones, 88% seen once. The V gene is TRBV15, the J gene TRBJ1-1; tentative D call: TRBD1 (5 bases). The receptor was isolated from an adult who received the MenACWY meningococcal vaccine as a control. The sequenced sample was peripheral blood, obtained 28 days after the second dose of the MenACWY control vaccine. The CDR3 DNA follows: TGTGCCACCAGCAGAGACCCAGGGCTGGAAGCTTTCTTT. Translation: CATSRDPGLEAFF.